This T cell receptor (beta chain) was retrieved from a study of radiation and T cells in renal cell carcinoma. Time point: baseline pretreatment blood. Treatment reported: 15 Gy SBRT to primary tumor, nephrectomy 4 weeks later. Sequenced by immunoSEQ multiplex PCR; TCRdb stores in-frame clones only, minus some. Seen here are about 95,000 clones, 75% to 90% observed once, and the top ten hold over 6%. The germline V and J ends were trimmed by 5 bases and 1 base, with 18 bases remaining between them. This CDR3 is 16 amino acids long. In germline, CDR1 is SEHNR, CDR2 FQNEAQ (reference sequence). Material: blood, obtained from a patient whose treatment included radiotherapy and nephrectomy. The clonotype comes from a man aged 45-65 years with renal cell carcinoma. The chain combines TRBV7-9 with TRBJ2-7, with D hard to call. The CDR3 loop reads CASSDGRRLWSYEQYF. Written as DNA, the CDR3 is TGTGCCAGCAGCGACGGACGGAGACTCTGGTCCTACGAGCAGTACTTC.